What follows are 11 T cell receptor beta chains derived from one specimen sequenced in a study of T cell repertoires in cytomegalovirus infection. Using its own MiXCR run on the reads, TCRdb lists one record per CDR3 protein. The table has a few hundred thousand distinct CDR3 sequences, 15% to 20% seen once. The sequenced sample consisted of PBMCs. The receptors were gathered from a human donor in good health (CMV status not recorded). Some clones in this sample may be carry-over from other donors' samples.

This clonotype has just a few counts. The chain employs TRBV28 and TRBJ2-7; the D gene is possibly TRBD1 (6 bases). Germline values: CDR1 MDHEN, CDR2 SYDVKM. V shed 6 bases and J shed 0 bases, with 6 bases lying between them. CDR3 length: 12 amino acids. CDR3 sequence reads: CASRQGSYEQYF. In DNA, the CDR3 is TGTGCCAGCAGACAGGGCTCCTACGAGCAGTACTTC.

This clonotype was seen at least ten times. The chain links TRBV28 to TRBJ2-5; 7 nucleotides match TRBD2. Trimming removed 7 bases from V and 2 bases from J; junction bases left unmatched: 7. The length of the CDR3 is 14 residues. In germline, CDR1 is MDHEN, CDR2 SYDVKM. CDR3 protein: CASISGGGQETQYF. The CDR3 DNA sequence: TGTGCCAGCATTTCCGGCGGGGGACAAGAGACCCAGTACTTC. The full variable domain, rest sourced from reference TRBV28 and TRBJ2-5, is DVKVTQSSRYLVKRTGEKVFLECVQDMDHENMFWYRQDPGLGLRLIYFSYDVKMKEKGDIPEGYSVSREKKERFSLILESASTNQTSMYLCASISGGGQETQYFGPGTRLLVL.

This clonotype was recorded many times. The chain joins TRBV7-2 to TRBJ2-5, with D possibly being TRBD1 (5 bases). CDR3 size: 15 residues. Per germline, CDR1 SGHTA and CDR2 FQGNSA. Deletions cut 2 bases from V and 2 bases from J, with 12 bases between. In DNA form, the CDR3 reads TGTGCCAGCAGCTTAAACCCCCAGGGTCAAGAGACCCAGTACTTC. Residues: CASSLNPQGQETQYF. Combining the CDR3 with reference TRBV7-2 and TRBJ2-5 gives the whole variable domain GAGVSQSPSNKVTEKGKDVELRCDPISGHTALYWYRQSLGQGLEFLIYFQGNSAPDKSGLPSDRFSAERTGGSVSTLTIQRTQQEDSAVYLCASSLNPQGQETQYFGPGTRLLVL.

This clonotype came up many times. The chain uses TRBV10-3 and TRBJ2-7, with TRBD2 matching over 8 bases. The CDR3 is made up of 15 amino acids. Germline CDR1 and CDR2: ENHRY and SYGVKD. Losses at the gene ends were 1 base for V and 2 bases for J; bases not matched to a gene: 4. The CDR3 DNA reads TGTGCCATCAGTGAGTACGGGGGGGGGCCCTACGAGCAGTACTTC. Its protein product is CAISEYGGGPYEQYF.

This sequence joins TRBV20-1 and TRBJ1-1; no clear D. The germline CDR1 and CDR2 sequences are DFQATT and SNEGSKA (reference sequence). Trimming shortened V by 4 bases and J by 3 bases, and 21 bases separated the two germline ends. There are 16 residues in the CDR3. CDR3 region: CSAKMARQRVDTEAFF. CDR3 DNA sequence: TGCAGTGCTAAGATGGCACGGCAGCGCGTGGACACTGAAGCTTTCTTT.

This clonotype was seen at least ten times. CDR3 amino acids: CASSLNQGGNSNQPQHF. As DNA, the CDR3 is TGTGCCAGCAGCTTAAACCAGGGCGGGAATAGCAATCAGCCCCAGCATTTT. This chain uses TRBV7-2 with TRBJ1-5; weak D call: TRBD1 (5 bases). The CDR3 extends over 17 amino acids. Germline CDR1 SGHTA, CDR2 FQGNSA. The germline V and J ends were trimmed by 2 bases and 0 bases, with 14 bases remaining between them. Complete variable domain (other parts from reference TRBV7-2 and TRBJ1-5): GAGVSQSPSNKVTEKGKDVELRCDPISGHTALYWYRQSLGQGLEFLIYFQGNSAPDKSGLPSDRFSAERTGGSVSTLTIQRTQQEDSAVYLCASSLNQGGNSNQPQHFGDGTRLSIL.

This clonotype was detected many times. V and J are TRBV28 and TRBJ1-1, with 8 bases that match TRBD1. Looked up from germline, CDR1 is MDHEN and CDR2 is SYDVKM. The CDR3 extends over 15 amino acids. V shed 5 bases, J shed 1 base, and the junction held 6 bases outside the gene matches. The CDR3 sequence: CASSPHGTGNTEAFF. The DNA of the CDR3 is TGTGCCAGCAGTCCGCACGGGACAGGGAACACTGAAGCTTTCTTT.

The CDR3 is CATSETGGETQYF. The CDR3 DNA is TGTGCCACCAGTGAGACAGGGGGCGAGACCCAGTACTTC. J is TRBJ2-5 and V is TRBV24-1; 10 nucleotides line up with TRBD1. Unmatched junction bases numbered 0, after V lost 4 bases and J lost 5 bases. The germline V gene encodes CDR1 KGHDR and CDR2 SFDVKD. CDR3 length equals 13 residues.

The J gene is TRBJ2-2, the V gene TRBV4-3, with D maybe TRBD2 (7 bases). V lost 0 bases and J lost 2, with 13 bases in between. The CDR3 spans 17 residues. Germline lookup yields CDR1 LGHNA and CDR2 YSLEER. The CDR3 region is CASSQDTGGTNTGELFF. The CDR3 DNA reads as TGCGCCAGCAGCCAAGATACCGGGGGGACAAACACCGGGGAGCTGTTTTTT.

V gene TRBV7-2 combines with J gene TRBJ1-1; 7 bases fit TRBD1. This CDR3 is 18 amino acids long. The V gene end was trimmed by 5 bases and the J gene end by 0 bases; junction bases not matched to a gene: 15. Germline assignment: CDR1 SGHTA and CDR2 FQGNSA. The CDR3 is CASSPRLQGEIVNTEAFF. For the CDR3, the DNA is TGTGCCAGCAGCCCCCGACTGCAGGGGGAAATCGTGAACACTGAAGCTTTCTTT. Full variable domain (remainder filled in from reference TRBV7-2 and TRBJ1-1): GAGVSQSPSNKVTEKGKDVELRCDPISGHTALYWYRQSLGQGLEFLIYFQGNSAPDKSGLPSDRFSAERTGGSVSTLTIQRTQQEDSAVYLCASSPRLQGEIVNTEAFFGQGTRLTVV.

V is TRBV12-3 or TRBV12-4 and J is TRBJ1-5; 7 nucleotides line up with TRBD1. Trimming cost V 2 bases and J 7 bases; bases outside gene matches: 8. This CDR3 has 15 amino acids. The CDR3 sequence is CASSLQGGGRQPQHF. CDR3 DNA sequence: TGTGCCAGCAGTTTACAAGGGGGCGGAAGACAGCCCCAGCATTTT.